This is a list of T cell receptor beta chains from one sample in a study of blood T cell repertoires in COVID-19. Data came from immunoSEQ multiplex PCR; TCRdb stores just in-frame clones and leaves some out. Among a few hundred thousand clones listed, over 75% were seen once. Sequenced: PBMCs or T cells enriched from blood (not recorded which). These receptors were collected from a man aged 25 to 40 who had recovered from COVID-19. Each CDR3 is given with its conserved first and last residue. The order of the fields is CDR3 DNA, CDR3 protein, V gene, J gene, clone size, D gene. A D gene is named only where the DNA matches it firmly. The listing skips clone size in some rows; elsewhere it reads once, few, many or a size class.

cdr3_nt: TGTGCCAGCAGTGAATTGGCGGCGAGTAGCTCCTATAATTCACCCCTCCACTTT
cdr3_aa: CASSELAASSSYNSPLHF
v_call: TRBV6-1
j_call: TRBJ1-6
clone_size: -
d_call: -

cdr3_nt: TGTGCCAGCAGTGAACTAAGGGGCGCTGGTCAGCCCCAGCATTTT
cdr3_aa: CASSELRGAGQPQHF
v_call: TRBV6-1
j_call: TRBJ1-5
clone_size: -
d_call: -

cdr3_nt: TGTGCCAGCAGCACGACAGGGGTCTCTGGAAACACCATATATTTT
cdr3_aa: CASSTTGVSGNTIYF
v_call: TRBV11-2
j_call: TRBJ1-3
clone_size: -
d_call: TRBD1

cdr3_nt: TGTGCCAGCAGCCTCCTAGGGCGGGAGAAGAGGACAGATACGCAGTATTTT
cdr3_aa: CASSLLGREKRTDTQYF
v_call: TRBV5-8
j_call: TRBJ2-3
clone_size: once
d_call: TRBD2

cdr3_nt: TGTGCCAGTAGTAGAAACCACAGGGGTAAGGACACTGAAGCTTTCTTT
cdr3_aa: CASSRNHRGKDTEAFF
v_call: TRBV19
j_call: TRBJ1-1
clone_size: few
d_call: TRBD1

cdr3_nt: TGCGCCAGCAACCCAGGGCCCCCCTCTGGGGCCAACGTCCTGACTTTC
cdr3_aa: CASNPGPPSGANVLTF
v_call: TRBV5-1
j_call: TRBJ2-6
clone_size: -
d_call: -

cdr3_nt: TGTGCCTGGAGTCTCACCGGGACAGGGGATTCACCCCTCCACTTT
cdr3_aa: CAWSLTGTGDSPLHF
v_call: TRBV30
j_call: TRBJ1-6
clone_size: -
d_call: TRBD1

cdr3_nt: TGTGCCAGCAGTCCACTGACTAGCGGGAAAGATCAGACAGATACGCAGTATTTT
cdr3_aa: CASSPLTSGKDQTDTQYF
v_call: TRBV27
j_call: TRBJ2-3
clone_size: -
d_call: TRBD2

cdr3_nt: TGTGCCAGCAGCTTAGCAGCGGGAGCTTTCACAGATACGCAGTATTTT
cdr3_aa: CASSLAAGAFTDTQYF
v_call: TRBV7-2
j_call: TRBJ2-3
clone_size: -
d_call: TRBD2

cdr3_nt: TGTGCCTGGAGTGTAATGTCCAGTTCAAGGAGACAGGGGAGGATGGACACTGAAGCTTTCTTT
cdr3_aa: CAWSVMSSSRRQGRMDTEAFF
v_call: TRBV30
j_call: TRBJ1-1
clone_size: -
d_call: TRBD1

cdr3_nt: TGTGCCTGGAGTGGGGGGGTCCGTTATAATTCACCCCTCCACTTT
cdr3_aa: CAWSGGVRYNSPLHF
v_call: TRBV30
j_call: TRBJ1-6
clone_size: -
d_call: -

cdr3_nt: TGCACCAGCGCTTCGGGGTCCACAGATACGCAGTATTTT
cdr3_aa: CTSASGSTDTQYF
v_call: TRBV5-1
j_call: TRBJ2-3
clone_size: -
d_call: -

cdr3_nt: TGTGCCAGCAGTTTATCATGGCAGGGGGCCGACTTC
cdr3_aa: CASSLSWQGADF
v_call: TRBV28
j_call: TRBJ2-7
clone_size: -
d_call: TRBD1

cdr3_nt: TGTGCCAGCAGCTTGGTTTGGGACTCCCTCGAGGAGGAGCAGTTCTTC
cdr3_aa: CASSLVWDSLEEEQFF
v_call: TRBV5-5
j_call: TRBJ2-1
clone_size: -
d_call: -

cdr3_nt: TGTGCCAGCAGCGACCGGACGACAGGGACCTATGGCTACACCTTC
cdr3_aa: CASSDRTTGTYGYTF
v_call: TRBV7-2
j_call: TRBJ1-2
clone_size: -
d_call: TRBD1